A single sample gave rise to the 27 T cell receptor beta chains below, sequenced in a study of Graves' ophthalmopathy and Graves' hyperthyroidism. The authors amplified TCR beta CDR3 regions from RNA transcripts. HTBI-primed RT-PCR formed the first round, and a multiplex PCR formed the second. TCRdb analysed the multiplex PCR reads with MiXCR anew, one entry per CDR3 protein. Here the sample spans 200,000 to 250,000 distinct CDR3 sequences, around 50% being singletons. The sample comprised peripheral blood. The receptor set was obtained from an adult man with Graves' ophthalmopathy.

The genes are TRBV20-1 and TRBJ2-1; possibly TRBD1 for D (6 bases). The CDR3 covers 14 residues. Germline assignment: CDR1 DFQATT and CDR2 SNEGSKA (reference sequence). Trimming removed 5 bases from V and 4 bases from J, with 15 bases in between. The CDR3 region is CSAALGAMYNEQFF. The CDR3 DNA is TGCAGTGCTGCCTTGGGGGCGATGTACAATGAGCAGTTCTTC.

The chain couples TRBV4-1 to TRBJ2-5; 14 bases agree with TRBD2. The junction had 5 bases not matched to a gene; V was cut back by 2 bases and J by 9 bases. The CDR3 length is 15 residues. Per the germline V gene, CDR1 is MGHRA and CDR2 is YSYEKL. CDR3 residues: CASSQSRLAGGSQYF. The DNA for the CDR3 is TGCGCCAGCAGCCAATCCCGACTAGCGGGGGGGTCCCAGTACTTC.

Only a few counts were recorded for this clonotype. The V call is TRBV7-9, the J call TRBJ1-2, with D possibly matching TRBD1 (6 bases). The CDR3 has 13 residues. Trimming took 5 bases from V and 6 from J, leaving 13 bases between them. Germline CDR1 reads SEHNR; CDR2 reads FQNEAQ (reference sequence). CDR3 in amino acids: CASSQIRGDGYTF. The CDR3 DNA is TGTGCCAGCAGCCAAATCAGGGGCGATGGCTACACCTTC. Using reference TRBV7-9 and TRBJ1-2 for the parts outside the CDR3, the full variable domain is DTGVSQNPRHKITKRGQNVTFRCDPISEHNRLYWYRQTLGQGPEFLTYFQNEAQLEKSRLLSDRFSAERPKGSFSTLEIQRTEQGDSAMYLCASSQIRGDGYTFGSGTRLTVV.

The J gene is TRBJ1-4, the V gene TRBV2; D is unclear. Trimming removed 6 bases from V and 8 bases from J, with 16 bases in between. Per the germline V gene, CDR1 is SNHLY and CDR2 is FYNNEI. CDR3 size: 14 residues. The CDR3 bases are TGTGCCAGCAGCGGAGCCTTTGGCGGGGAAAAACTGTTTTTT. Protein: CASSGAFGGEKLFF.

The J gene is TRBJ2-2, the V gene TRBV19; D ambiguous. The CDR3 totals 12 residues. Deletions cut 10 bases from V and 4 bases from J, with 10 bases between. Germline CDR1 reads LNHDA; CDR2 reads SQIVND (reference sequence). CDR3 nucleotides: TGTGCCACCGCGCCGGGCACCGGGGAGCTGTTTTTT. This gives the protein CATAPGTGELFF.

Of note for this clonotype: Since the CDR3 does not end with the conserved phenylalanine or tryptophan, this likely comes from a read error. Because the CDR3's place on the DNA is in doubt, the DNA is left out and the CDR3 is given as listed by TCRdb. This chain links TRBV20-1 with TRBJ1-1; TRBD1, as called in the table, went unchecked against the DNA. The germline CDR1 and CDR2 sequences are DFQATT and SNEGSKA (reference sequence). The CDR3 region is 8 residues in length, termini included. CDR3: CSASPDFS.

The genes are TRBV7-8 and TRBJ2-7; D perhaps matches TRBD1 (6 bases). This CDR3 spans 15 amino acids. Germline CDR1 is SGHVS and CDR2 is FQNEAQ. The germline V and J ends were trimmed by 5 bases and 2 bases, with 16 bases remaining between them. CDR3 protein: CASSPRRDTTYEQYF. The CDR3, as DNA: TGTGCCAGCAGCCCCCGCCGGGACACCACCTACGAGCAGTACTTC.

As for this clonotype: This may stem from a read error, because a much larger clone lies one nucleotide away. V and J are TRBV7-2 and TRBJ1-2, with a weak D call TRBD1 (6 bases). Germline V gene lookup returns CDR1 SGHTA and CDR2 FQGNSA. The CDR3 has 13 amino acids. Trimming took off 1 base at V and 8 bases at J, with 11 bases between the two ends. CDR3 in DNA: TGTGCCAGCAGCTTAGTCGCGGGGGGCGGCTACACCTTC. Translated: CASSLVAGGGYTF.

This clonotype was seen a single time. V is TRBV9 and J is TRBJ2-5; 7 bases agree with TRBD2. Germline trimming cut 5 bases from V and 8 bases from J; bases unmatched to any gene: 12. Germline V gene sequence: CDR1 SGDLS, CDR2 YYNGEE. The CDR3 totals 14 residues. The CDR3 sequence is CASSLSWGGETQYF. CDR3 nucleotides: TGTGCCAGCAGTTTATCTTGGGGAGGGGAAACCCAGTACTTC.

The genes are TRBV12-3 or TRBV12-4 and TRBJ2-5; 10 bases fit TRBD2. CDR3 length: 15 residues. The V segment lost 6 bases and the J segment 1 base; nucleotides outside the gene matches: 5. CDR3 in amino acids: CASSLASGGQETQYF. The CDR3 DNA sequence: TGTGCCAGCAGCCTGGCTAGCGGGGGCCAAGAGACCCAGTACTTC.

There are a few counts of this clonotype. The chain has TRBV5-6 and TRBJ2-5, with TRBD1 identical over 9 bases. The V and J ends lost 4 bases and 4 bases, in that order; junction bases with no gene match: 8. The CDR3 totals 15 residues. The germline CDR1 and CDR2 sequences are SGHDT and YYEEEE. The CDR3 here is CASSPPRDRVETQYF. In DNA, the CDR3 is TGTGCCAGCAGCCCGCCGAGGGACAGGGTAGAGACCCAGTACTTC.

The chain combines TRBV4-2 with TRBJ1-2; D is undetermined. CDR1 is LGHNA and CDR2 is YNFKEQ in the germline V gene. CDR3 length: 17 amino acids. V was shortened by 1 base and J by 4 bases, with 19 bases between the two germline ends. The CDR3 reads CASSQASHHMGTYGYTF. The CDR3 DNA reads as TGTGCCAGCAGCCAAGCCTCCCATCATATGGGTACCTATGGCTACACCTTC.

The table lists this clonotype with a few counts. The CDR3 DNA is TGCAGTGCTAGAGCCCTCCTAGCGGGAGGTTACGAGCAGTACTTC. Its translation: CSARALLAGGYEQYF. The V and J genes are TRBV20-1 and TRBJ2-7; 11 positions match TRBD2. The CDR3 spans 15 residues. Germline lookup yields CDR1 DFQATT and CDR2 SNEGSKA (reference sequence). The trim removed 1 base at V and 4 bases at J, leaving 6 bases unmatched.

This clonotype was recorded at least ten times. The chain couples TRBV25-1 to TRBJ2-2; tentative D call: TRBD1 (6 bases). Looked up from germline, CDR1 is MGHDK and CDR2 is SYGVNS. The CDR3 has 13 residues. Trimming removed 3 bases at V and 6 bases at J, with 8 bases between. This CDR3 is CASSDEGAGELFF. In DNA, the CDR3 is TGTGCCAGCAGTGATGAGGGGGCCGGGGAGCTGTTTTTT. Based on the CDR3 plus reference TRBV25-1 and TRBJ2-2, the full variable domain is EADIYQTPRYLVIGTGKKITLECSQTMGHDKMYWYQQDPGMELHLIHYSYGVNSTEKGDLSSESTVSRIRTEHFPLTLESARPSHTSQYLCASSDEGAGELFFGEGSRLTVL.

Points on this clonotype: It may be a read error: a sequence one base away is much more abundant. The CDR3 here is CAIMRGRTNTEAFF. In nucleotides, the CDR3 is TGTGCCATCATGCGGGGCAGAACGAACACTGAAGCTTTCTTT. The V call is TRBV10-3, the J call TRBJ1-1, with D perhaps matching TRBD1 (5 bases). Trimming took off 7 bases at V and 1 base at J, with 13 bases between the two ends. This CDR3 is 14 amino acids long. CDR1 and CDR2 (germline): ENHRY, SYGVKD.

This clonotype has more than one count but fewer than ten. This chain joins TRBV6-6 and TRBJ2-2, with 7 bases identical to TRBD1. J lost 7 bases, V lost 0 bases, and 5 bases had no gene match. The germline gives CDR1 MNHNY, CDR2 SVGAGI (reference sequence). This CDR3 has 15 amino acids. Here the CDR3 reads CASSYSRGPDGELFF. CDR3 in DNA: TGTGCCAGCAGTTACTCGAGGGGGCCGGACGGGGAGCTGTTTTTT.

In this sample, this clonotype turned up once. The chain has TRBV4-1 and TRBJ1-4, with D possibly being TRBD1 (6 bases). The CDR3 is 17 residues long. Trimming left V 1 base short and J 0 bases short, with 12 bases between. Germline loops: CDR1 MGHRA, CDR2 YSYEKL. The CDR3 reads CASSQGQGQTTNEKLFF. The CDR3, as DNA: TGCGCCAGCAGCCAAGGTCAGGGACAAACAACTAATGAAAAACTGTTTTTT.

The chain is built from TRBV9 and TRBJ1-6; D might be TRBD1 (6 bases). CDR3 length: 15 residues. Germline CDR1 SGDLS, CDR2 YYNGEE. V shed 6 bases and J shed 7 bases, with 17 bases lying between them. DNA of the CDR3: TGTGCCAGCACCCGGGACATAGTGGGGAATTCACCCCTCCACTTT. It is translated as CASTRDIVGNSPLHF.

This clonotype was counted only a few times. This chain uses TRBV29-1 with TRBJ2-7, with 7 nucleotides matching TRBD1. Germline loops: CDR1 SQVTM, CDR2 ANQGSEA. The CDR3 sequence is 11 residues long. After removal of 7 bases from V and 7 bases from J, the junction contained 7 bases not matched to a gene. The CDR3 sequence: CSALTGKEQYF. CDR3 DNA: TGCAGCGCCCTGACAGGGAAAGAGCAGTACTTC.

The rearrangement uses TRBV9 and TRBJ2-5; D perhaps matches TRBD2 (5 bases). CDR3 size: 13 residues. Germline assignment: CDR1 SGDLS and CDR2 YYNGEE. Trimming removed 5 bases from V and 4 bases from J, with 12 bases in between. The CDR3 coding sequence is TGTGCCAGCAGGGACTCGTCCTCAGAGACCCAGTACTTC. Translation gives CASRDSSSETQYF. Combining the CDR3 with reference TRBV9 and TRBJ2-5 gives the whole variable domain DSGVTQTPKHLITATGQRVTLRCSPRSGDLSVYWYQQSLDQGLQFLIQYYNGEERAKGNILERFSAQQFPDLHSELNLSSLELGDSALYFCASRDSSSETQYFGPGTRLLVL.

Notes on this clonotype: One end of the junction fails to match germline, which may point to a read error. This rearrangement joins TRBV7-8 to TRBJ1-2; D call uncertain. Germline CDR1 is SGHVS and CDR2 is FQNEAQ. CDR3 length equals 13 residues. CDR3 in amino acids: CASSLPRDYGYTF. CDR3 bases: TGCGCCAGCAGCCTCCCACGTGACTATGGCTACACCTTC.

V gene TRBV20-1 combines with J gene TRBJ1-1; D remains ambiguous. The CDR3 sequence is 15 residues long. CDR1 and CDR2 from the germline V gene are DFQATT and SNEGSKA (reference sequence). Trimming removed 5 bases at V and 4 bases at J, with 20 bases between. For the CDR3, the DNA is TGCAGTGCTGAGGGCCCCGAGGGTAAAATCACTGAAGCTTTCTTT. Translation gives CSAEGPEGKITEAFF.

Only a few counts were recorded for this clonotype. The chain recombines TRBV2 with TRBJ1-5; D is perhaps TRBD1 (5 bases). This CDR3 has 15 amino acids. CDR1 and CDR2 from the germline V gene are SNHLY and FYNNEI. The V end was cut by 2 bases, the J end by 3 bases, with 11 bases between. CDR3 DNA sequence: TGTGCCAGCAGTGAACAGTCAGGGTACAATCAGCCCCAGCATTTT. It specifies CASSEQSGYNQPQHF.

The V gene is TRBV6-5, the J gene TRBJ2-2; maybe TRBD1 (5 bases). V was shortened by 6 bases and J by 6 bases, with 5 bases between the two germline ends. In germline, CDR1 is MNHEY, CDR2 SVGAGI. The CDR3 is 11 amino acids. Here the CDR3 reads CASRQAGELFF. CDR3 DNA sequence: TGTGCCAGCAGACAGGCCGGGGAGCTGTTTTTT.

The V gene is TRBV7-9, the J gene TRBJ1-2; D unclear. Germline-derived CDR1 and CDR2 are SEHNR and FQNEAQ (reference sequence). Deletions cut 7 bases from V and 4 bases from J, with 19 bases between. The CDR3 loop spans 15 amino acids. The CDR3 coding sequence is TGTGCCAGCACTACCGGGATCAGTGTATGCTATGGCTACACCTTC. It specifies CASTTGISVCYGYTF. The full variable domain, its missing parts supplied by reference TRBV7-9 and TRBJ1-2, is DTGVSQNPRHKITKRGQNVTFRCDPISEHNRLYWYRQTLGQGPEFLTYFQNEAQLEKSRLLSDRFSAERPKGSFSTLEIQRTEQGDSAMYLCASTTGISVCYGYTFGSGTRLTVV.

The genes are TRBV7-9 and TRBJ2-7, with 11 bases lining up with TRBD1. Germline loops: CDR1 SEHNR, CDR2 FQNEAQ (reference sequence). CDR3 length: 15 amino acids. The V gene end was trimmed by 6 bases and the J gene end by 4 bases; junction bases not matched to a gene: 8. This chain's CDR3 is CASSYYRDRGYEQYF. The CDR3 DNA is TGTGCCAGCAGTTATTACCGGGACAGGGGGTACGAGCAGTACTTC.

The chain employs TRBV7-2 and TRBJ1-4, with D perhaps matching TRBD1 (5 bases). Germline CDR1 SGHTA, CDR2 FQGNSA. Trimming pared 6 bases from V and 4 bases from J, leaving 9 bases between. This CDR3 has 13 amino acids. CDR3 in DNA: TGTGCCAGCAGTGGGGGATTTAATGAAAAACTGTTTTTT. Residues: CASSGGFNEKLFF.